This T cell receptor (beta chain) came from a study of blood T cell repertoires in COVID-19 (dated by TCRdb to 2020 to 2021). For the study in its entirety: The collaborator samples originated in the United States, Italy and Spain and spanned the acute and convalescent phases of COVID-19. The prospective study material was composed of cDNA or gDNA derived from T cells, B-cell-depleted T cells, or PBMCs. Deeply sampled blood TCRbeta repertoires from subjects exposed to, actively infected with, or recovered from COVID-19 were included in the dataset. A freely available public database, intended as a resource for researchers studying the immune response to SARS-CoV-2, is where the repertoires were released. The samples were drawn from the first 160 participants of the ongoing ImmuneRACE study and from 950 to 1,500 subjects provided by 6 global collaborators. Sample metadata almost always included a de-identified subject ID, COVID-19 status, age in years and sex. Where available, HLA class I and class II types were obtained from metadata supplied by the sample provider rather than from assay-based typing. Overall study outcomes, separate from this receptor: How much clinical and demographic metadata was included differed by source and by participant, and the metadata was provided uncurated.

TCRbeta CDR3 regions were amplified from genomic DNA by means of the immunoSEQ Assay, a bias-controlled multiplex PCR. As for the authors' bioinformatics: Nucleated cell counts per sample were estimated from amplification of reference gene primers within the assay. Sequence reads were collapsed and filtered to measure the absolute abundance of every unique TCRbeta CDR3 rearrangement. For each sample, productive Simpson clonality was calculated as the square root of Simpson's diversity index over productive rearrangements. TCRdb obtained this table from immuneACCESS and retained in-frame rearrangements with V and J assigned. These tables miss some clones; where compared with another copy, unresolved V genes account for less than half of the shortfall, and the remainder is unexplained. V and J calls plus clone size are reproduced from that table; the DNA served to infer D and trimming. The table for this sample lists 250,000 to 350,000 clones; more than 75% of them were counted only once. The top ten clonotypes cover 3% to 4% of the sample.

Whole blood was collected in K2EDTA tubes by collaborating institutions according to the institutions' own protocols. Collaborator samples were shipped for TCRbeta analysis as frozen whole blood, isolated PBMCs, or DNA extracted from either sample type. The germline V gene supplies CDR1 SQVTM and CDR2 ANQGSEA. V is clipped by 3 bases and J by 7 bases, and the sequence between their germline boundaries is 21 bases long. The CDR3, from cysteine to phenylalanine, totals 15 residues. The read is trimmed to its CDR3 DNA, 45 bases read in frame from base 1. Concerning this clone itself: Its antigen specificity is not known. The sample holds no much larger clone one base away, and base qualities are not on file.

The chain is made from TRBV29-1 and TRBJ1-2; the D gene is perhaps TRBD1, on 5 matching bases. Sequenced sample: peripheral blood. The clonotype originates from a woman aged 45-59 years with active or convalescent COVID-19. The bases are TGCAGCGTTGAGGGCGGTGGGACTCCCTCAGGTGGCTACACCTTC. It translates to CSVEGGGTPSGGYTF.